The 2 T cell receptor beta chains reported below all come from one sample, sequenced in a study of shared clonotypes between healthy human individuals. Repertoires were generated with immunoSEQ multiplex PCR, while TCRdb's copy carries only in-frame clones and drops some. Found here are some 1,400,000 clones, around 97% of them singletons; the top ten hold approximately 1.1%. The sequenced material came from naive CD4+ T cells sorted from blood. Regarding subset: CD45RA+ positively selected. These receptors all come from a man aged 25-45 years in good health.

As for this clone: Other nucleotide sequences from this sample produce the same CDR3. The genes are TRBV9 and TRBJ2-7; D not certain. The ends were cut back, 0 bases at V and 3 bases at J, with 10 bases in the middle. The V gene's germline CDR1 is SGDLS and CDR2 YYNGEE. The CDR3 consists of 14 residues. Written as DNA, the CDR3 is TGTGCCAGCAGCGTAGCAGGTACAAACTACGAGCAGTACTTC. Translated: CASSVAGTNYEQYF.

CDR3 coding DNA: TGTGCCAGCTCTCTCAAGGCGGGCTACAATGAGCAGTTCTTC. This sequence encodes CASSLKAGYNEQFF. The J gene is TRBJ2-1, the V gene TRBV18, with a possible D match to TRBD2 (5 bases). The CDR3 sequence is 14 residues long. Germline values: CDR1 KGHSH, CDR2 LQKENI. Trimming removed 6 bases from V and 3 bases from J, with 12 bases in between.